This T cell receptor beta chain appears in the sequencing data of a study of CD8 T cells in Susac syndrome. TEMRA cells were enriched by FACS, while CD8+ and CD4+ T cells were obtained through a negative isolation that was performed magnetically. Study-wide points: An acknowledgment was made by the study that its TCR sequencing and HLA analysis involved relatively few individuals.

Random hexamers primed reverse transcription of about 0.45 to 1 ug RNA. immunoSEQ multiplex PCR amplified TCR beta CDR3 across 54 Vbeta, 13 Jbeta. MiXCR was run by TCRdb on the immunoSEQ multiplex PCR reads, yielding one entry per CDR3 protein. Here the sample spans 190,000 or so distinct CDR3 sequences, over 90% being singletons. This clonotype was detected once. Antigen unknown. The ends lost 10 bases at V and 5 bases at J; junction bases unmatched: 8. This CDR3 region has 13 residues. Looked up from germline, CDR1 is SGHVS and CDR2 is FQNEAQ. This chain connects TRBV7-8 to TRBJ2-5; 9 nucleotides align to TRBD1. The source material was CD4+ T cells from PBMCs. This clonotype originated in a human donor with multiple sclerosis. The CDR3 region has the DNA TGTGCCACTACAGGGGGCGACGGGGAGACCCAGTACTTC. This gives the protein CATTGGDGETQYF. Full variable domain (missing parts from reference TRBV7-8 and TRBJ2-5): GAGVSQSPRYKVAKRGQDVALRCDPISGHVSLFWYQQALGQGPEFLTYFQNEAQLDKSGLPSDRFFAERPEGSVSTLKIQRTQQEDSAVYLCATTGGDGETQYFGPGTRLLVL.